This T cell receptor beta chain was identified during a study of technical replicates of blood from four donors. In this sample, this clone turned up once. Profiled with immunoSEQ multiplex PCR; TCRdb holds only in-frame clones, not every one. Of 87,000 or so clones listed, about 91% are singletons. The CDR3 runs to 15 residues. V gave up 1 base and J gave up 4 bases, with 13 bases separating them. Germline V gene data show CDR1 as SGHNT and CDR2 as YYREEE (reference sequence). The origin of this receptor is a human donor in good health. The sequencing sample was made of T cells isolated from PBMCs. V usage is TRBV5-4 and J usage is TRBJ2-3, with TRBD2 as a possible D gene (6 bases). CDR3 in amino acids: CASSLKGTPPDTQYF. The CDR3 nucleotides read TGTGCCAGCAGCTTGAAGGGGACTCCCCCAGATACGCAGTATTTT.